The rows below give T cell receptor beta chains drawn from one sample of a study of cytomegalovirus exposure and HLA in healthy donors. Method: immunoSEQ multiplex PCR; TCRdb's copy keeps in-frame clones and lacks some. The sample's table shows roughly 120,000 clones. Material for sequencing was PBMCs. These receptors were obtained from a man aged 35 to 55 in good health and CMV-seronegative. Both conserved end residues are part of each CDR3. D genes are given only for firm matches.

cdr3_nt cdr3_aa j_call cdr3_length v_call d_call
TGTGCCAGCTTTTTTACGGGAGGGACCTACGAGCAGTACTTC CASFFTGGTYEQYF TRBJ2-7 14 TRBV6-1 TRBD2
TGTGCCAGCAGCCGGGACAGGGCAGGCTACGAGCAGTACTTC CASSRDRAGYEQYF TRBJ2-7 14 TRBV7-2 TRBD1
TGTGCCAGCAGCTATAGCGGGATGAACACCGGGGAGCTGTTTTTT CASSYSGMNTGELFF TRBJ2-2 15 TRBV11-3 TRBD2
TGTGCCAGCAGTTCGGTGTCCAATGAGCAGTTCTTC CASSSVSNEQFF TRBJ2-1 12 TRBV11-3 -
TGTGCCAGCAGCTCAACAGGGCCCTCCTACGAGCAGTACTTC CASSSTGPSYEQYF TRBJ2-7 14 TRBV7-9 -
TGTGCCATCAGTGAGTTGGGGGGACGCAGAGCTAACTATGGCTACACCTTC CAISELGGRRANYGYTF TRBJ1-2 17 TRBV10-3 -
TGCGCCAGCAGCTTGGATGCAACGGGGGACACCATATATTTT CASSLDATGDTIYF TRBJ1-3 14 TRBV5-1 -
TGTGCCACCCCCCTCTCAACAGGGAAAATATGGAATACCTACGAGCAGTACTTC CATPLSTGKIWNTYEQYF TRBJ2-7 18 TRBV27 -
TGCAGCGTTGAAATGAGTAGCGGGACGTGGCAGTACTTC CSVEMSSGTWQYF TRBJ2-7 13 TRBV29-1 TRBD2
TGTGCCAGCAGTGAAGGAGGTCCGGCAGAAATAAACTATGGCTACACCTTC CASSEGGPAEINYGYTF TRBJ1-2 17 TRBV2 -
TGTGCCAGCAGCTTCCAGGGTGGCCTCAATAATTCACCCCTCCACTTT CASSFQGGLNNSPLHF TRBJ1-6 16 TRBV5-6 -
TGTGCCAGCAGGGAGGAGGAACTATGGGAGCAGTACTTC CASREEELWEQYF TRBJ2-7 13 TRBV2 -
TGTGCCAGCAGGGATCAGGGGTCCTATGGCTACACCTTC CASRDQGSYGYTF TRBJ1-2 13 TRBV6-4 -
TGTGCCAGCAGTTATCTCACAGATACGCAGTATTTT CASSYLTDTQYF TRBJ2-3 12 TRBV6-6 -
TGTGCCAGCAGGGGGGGCTCCTACGAGCAGTACTTC CASRGGSYEQYF TRBJ2-7 12 TRBV13 -
TGCGCCAGCACCCCCATGGGAGCAGTTGGGCAAGGCGAGCAGTACTTC CASTPMGAVGQGEQYF TRBJ2-7 16 TRBV5-1 -
TGTGCCAGCAGCCCCGACAGGCAAGAGACCCAGTACTTC CASSPDRQETQYF TRBJ2-5 13 TRBV7-9 -
TGCGCCAGCAGCCAAGAATGGGGAGGCGGCTATGGCTACACCTTC CASSQEWGGGYGYTF TRBJ1-2 15 TRBV4-3 -
TGTGCCAGCAGTCGGGCAGGGCGTGGCTACACCTTC CASSRAGRGYTF TRBJ1-2 12 TRBV6-5 -
TGCGCCAGCAGTGAAACAAGCAATCAGCCCCAGCATTTT CASSETSNQPQHF TRBJ1-5 13 TRBV10-2 -
TGCGCCAGCAGCTTGGGGCGGGAGGGCGGAGAGCAGTTCTTC CASSLGREGGEQFF TRBJ2-1 14 TRBV5-1 TRBD2
TGTGCCAGCAGCCCCCTGGGGACAGGGGGAAACAATGAGCAGTTCTTC CASSPLGTGGNNEQFF TRBJ2-1 16 TRBV7-9 TRBD1
TGTGCCAGCAGTGAAGAACAGGGCGGCCAGCCCCAGCATTTT CASSEEQGGQPQHF TRBJ1-5 14 TRBV2 -
TGTGCCAGCTCGCCCAGGGGGACCGAGCAGTACTTC CASSPRGTEQYF TRBJ2-7 12 TRBV18 TRBD1
TGTGCCATCAGTGATCCCCTTTTGTATGGCTACACCTTC CAISDPLLYGYTF TRBJ1-2 13 TRBV10-3 -
TGTGCCAGCAGCCCCACCAAAAACATTCAGTACTTC CASSPTKNIQYF TRBJ2-4 12 TRBV7-2 -
TGCAGCGTTGTTCGTGGGCCTCCCTACAATGAGCAGTTCTTC CSVVRGPPYNEQFF TRBJ2-1 14 TRBV29-1 -
TGTGCCAGCAGCTTACTTGGTGGGACTAGCGGGAGTACTCAGTACTTC CASSLLGGTSGSTQYF TRBJ2-4 16 TRBV7-6 TRBD2
TGTGCCTGGGGGGTGGGGGGAGCAGAAGAGACCCAGTACTTC CAWGVGGAEETQYF TRBJ2-5 14 TRBV30 -
TGTGCCAGCAGTTTCGCTTCGGTTGCTAATGAAAAACTGTTTTTT CASSFASVANEKLFF TRBJ1-4 15 TRBV6-5 -
TGTGCCAGCAGCCCGACTTCCGGAGCCCCATACGAGCAGTACTTC CASSPTSGAPYEQYF TRBJ2-7 15 TRBV9 -
TGTGCCAGCAGTCCCGGTTCTAGCGGGAGGAACGAGCAGTACTTC CASSPGSSGRNEQYF TRBJ2-7 15 TRBV28 TRBD2
TGCGCCAGCAGCTTGGTTCCTAGCGGGAGAACGGGAGAGCAGTACTTC CASSLVPSGRTGEQYF TRBJ2-7 16 TRBV5-1 TRBD2
TGTGCCAGCAGTGAAGAAGTAGTCCAAGAGACCCAGTACTTC CASSEEVVQETQYF TRBJ2-5 14 TRBV2 -
TGCGCCAGCAGCTTGGCGGGGACAGGTCCTAACACTGAAGCTTTCTTT CASSLAGTGPNTEAFF TRBJ1-1 16 TRBV5-1 TRBD1
TGCGCCAGCAGCTTGGCCATAGCGGGAGGGCGGTCCACCGGGGAGCTGTTTTTT CASSLAIAGGRSTGELFF TRBJ2-2 18 TRBV5-1 TRBD2
TGTGCCAGCAGCTTCTTACAGGGAATAAGCTCCTACGAGCAGTACTTC CASSFLQGISSYEQYF TRBJ2-7 16 TRBV11-2 -
TGTGCCAGCAGTAAGACGGACAGGGGGAGGGTTTACGACAAAAACATTCAGTACTTC CASSKTDRGRVYDKNIQYF TRBJ2-4 19 TRBV27 TRBD1
TGTGCCAGCAGTGAGTTTAGGACTAGCGGCTACTACGAGCAGTACTTC CASSEFRTSGYYEQYF TRBJ2-7 16 TRBV25-1 TRBD2
TGCGCCAGCAGTAGGGACATACCCTACGAGCAGTACTTC CASSRDIPYEQYF TRBJ2-7 13 TRBV10-1 -
TGTGCCAGCAGTTTGCCCCTGGGGACTGTAGGTGAGCAGTACTTC CASSLPLGTVGEQYF TRBJ2-7 15 TRBV28 -
TGTGCCAGCAGCACACCCTTGGTTGGGAGCTCCTACAATGAGCAGTTCTTC CASSTPLVGSSYNEQFF TRBJ2-1 17 TRBV7-9 -
TGTGCCAGCAGCTTGGTAGGACTAGCGGGATACAATGAGCAGTTCTTC CASSLVGLAGYNEQFF TRBJ2-1 16 TRBV5-4 TRBD2
TGTGCCAGCAGCTTAGATTCGGTCCTACCTGAGCAGTTCTTC CASSLDSVLPEQFF TRBJ2-1 14 TRBV11-3 -
TGTGCCAGCAGTTACGGTTCGACAGGAATCGAGACCCAGTACTTC CASSYGSTGIETQYF TRBJ2-5 15 TRBV6-5 -
TGTGCCATCATAGGGGACAGCAGGGGTACGCAGTATTTT CAIIGDSRGTQYF TRBJ2-3 13 TRBV10-3 TRBD1